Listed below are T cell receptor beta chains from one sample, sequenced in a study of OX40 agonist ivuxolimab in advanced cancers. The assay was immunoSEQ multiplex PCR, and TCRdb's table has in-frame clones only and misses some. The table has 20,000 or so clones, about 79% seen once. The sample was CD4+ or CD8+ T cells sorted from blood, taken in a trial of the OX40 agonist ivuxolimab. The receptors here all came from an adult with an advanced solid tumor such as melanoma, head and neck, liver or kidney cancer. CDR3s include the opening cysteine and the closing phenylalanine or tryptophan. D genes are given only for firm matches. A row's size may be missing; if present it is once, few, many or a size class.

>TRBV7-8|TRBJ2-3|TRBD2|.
TGTGCCAGCAGCTCCTTACCCCAATTAGCGGGGGGGACAGATACGCAGTATTTT
CASSSLPQLAGGTDTQYF
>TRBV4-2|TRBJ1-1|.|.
TGTGCCAGCAGCCAAGTCCGGGACGGGGAAGCTTTCTTT
CASSQVRDGEAFF
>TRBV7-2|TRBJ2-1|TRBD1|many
TGTGCCAGCAGCCTGGGACAGGGGGCGTACAATGAGCAGTTCTTC
CASSLGQGAYNEQFF
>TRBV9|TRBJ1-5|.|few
TGTGCCAGCAGCGTAGAAGGGGGAGAGTTCAATCAGCCCCAGCATTTT
CASSVEGGEFNQPQHF
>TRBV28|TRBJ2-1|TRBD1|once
TGTGCCAGCAGTCCCTGGGGACAGGGTAAAGTTGAGCAGTTCTTC
CASSPWGQGKVEQFF
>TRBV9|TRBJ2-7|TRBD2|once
TGTGCCAGCAGCCCAAAAGGGGCTAGCGGGAGGGCACCCTACGAGCAGTACTTC
CASSPKGASGRAPYEQYF
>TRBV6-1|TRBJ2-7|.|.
TGTGCCAGCAGTGCCGCAGGCGAGCAGTACTTC
CASSAAGEQYF
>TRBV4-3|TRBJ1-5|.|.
TGCGCCAGCAGCCAAGATCCCCCCCCGGGGGGCCAGCCCCAGCATTTT
CASSQDPPPGGQPQHF
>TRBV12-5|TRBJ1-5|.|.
TGTGCTAGTGGCCTAGGGAAGAATCAGCCCCAGCATTTT
CASGLGKNQPQHF
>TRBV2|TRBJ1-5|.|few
TGTGCCAGCAGTGAAGCGCGGACAGCGAATCAGCCCCAGCATTTT
CASSEARTANQPQHF
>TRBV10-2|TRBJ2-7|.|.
TGCGCCAGTACTCAAGCGGGCTCCTACGAGCAGTACTTC
CASTQAGSYEQYF
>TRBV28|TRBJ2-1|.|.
TGTGCCAGCAGTTTCGCTCTGAATTGGGCCAATGAGCAGTTCTTC
CASSFALNWANEQFF
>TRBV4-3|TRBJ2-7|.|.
TGCGCCAGCAGCCAGGGACCGGGTGGGGGCGTCTACGAGCAGTACTTC
CASSQGPGGGVYEQYF
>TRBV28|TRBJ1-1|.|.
TGTGCCAGCAGTTTATCCACTCTTACCCCTACACGGGGGGCGGACACTGAAGCTTTCTTT
CASSLSTLTPTRGADTEAFF
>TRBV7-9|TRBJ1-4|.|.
TGTGCCAGCAGCCCTTGGTTGCCCGATGAAAAACTGTTTTTT
CASSPWLPDEKLFF
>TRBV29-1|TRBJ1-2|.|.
TGCAGCGTTGTCTGGGGGGGCGGCTACACCTTC
CSVVWGGGYTF
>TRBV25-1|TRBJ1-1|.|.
TGTGCCAGCAGTGAAGGGCTTGCCGAAGCTTTCTTT
CASSEGLAEAFF
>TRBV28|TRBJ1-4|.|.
TGTGCCAGCAGTTCCTCGAGTTATGAAACTAATGAAAAACTGTTTTTT
CASSSSSYETNEKLFF
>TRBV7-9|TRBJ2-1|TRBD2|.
TGTGCCAGCAGCTTAGCGCTACTAGCGCGAGCTGAGCAGTTCTTC
CASSLALLARAEQFF
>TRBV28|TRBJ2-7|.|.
TGTGCCAGCAGTTTATGGTCCCAGGGAAACCACGAGCAGTACTTC
CASSLWSQGNHEQYF
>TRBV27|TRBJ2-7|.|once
TGTGCCAGCAGTCGGGAGATGGATTACGAGCAGTACTTC
CASSREMDYEQYF
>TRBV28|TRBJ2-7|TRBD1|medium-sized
TGTGCCAGCAGTCCCCGGGACAGCCTAACCTACGAGCAGTACTTC
CASSPRDSLTYEQYF
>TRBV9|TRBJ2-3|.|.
TGTGCCAGCAGCCCCGGGACCACAGATACGCAGTATTTT
CASSPGTTDTQYF
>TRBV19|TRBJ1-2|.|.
TGTGCCAGTAATCCCGGGGCGGAGTATGGCTACACCTTC
CASNPGAEYGYTF
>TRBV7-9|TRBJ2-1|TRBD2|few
TGTGCCAGCAGCAGGGGACTAGCGAGCGTCTATGAGCAGTTCTTC
CASSRGLASVYEQFF
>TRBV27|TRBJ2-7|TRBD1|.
TGTGCCAGCAGTTTATCGACAGGGACCTCCTACGAGCAGTACTTC
CASSLSTGTSYEQYF
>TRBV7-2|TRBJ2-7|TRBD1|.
TGTGCCAGCAGCTTCCCCGAGCGACAGGGCTTCTCCTACGAGCAGTACTTC
CASSFPERQGFSYEQYF
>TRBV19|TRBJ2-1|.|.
TGTGCCAGTAGTATATATGGCGGGGTTGAAAATGAGCAGTTCTTC
CASSIYGGVENEQFF
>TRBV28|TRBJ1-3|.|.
TGTGCCAGCCAACTAGGGATTGGAAACACCATATATTTT
CASQLGIGNTIYF
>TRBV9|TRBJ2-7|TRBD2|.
TGTGCCAGCAGCCCTAGCTTAAGACTAGCCTTGGACGAGCAGTACTTC
CASSPSLRLALDEQYF
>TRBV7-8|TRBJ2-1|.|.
TGTGCCAGCAGACTCCAGGGGCCCTACAATGAGCAGTTCTTC
CASRLQGPYNEQFF
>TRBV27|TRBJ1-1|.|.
TGTGCCAGCAGTCTCGGGGGACTCTTGAACACTGAAGCTTTCTTT
CASSLGGLLNTEAFF
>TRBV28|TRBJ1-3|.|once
TGTGCCAGCAGTTGGTTCGGCACCCAGAGCTCTGGAAACACCATATATTTT
CASSWFGTQSSGNTIYF
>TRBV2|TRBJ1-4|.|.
TGTGCCAGCAGTGAAGCGTACGGGGGGACTAATGAAAAACTGTTTTTT
CASSEAYGGTNEKLFF
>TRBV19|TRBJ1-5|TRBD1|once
TGTGCCAGTAGACATCAGGGGGTCTTAAGCAATCAGCCCCAGCATTTT
CASRHQGVLSNQPQHF
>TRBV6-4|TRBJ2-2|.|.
TGTGCCAGCAGCCGGGACAACACCGGGGAGCTGTTTTTT
CASSRDNTGELFF
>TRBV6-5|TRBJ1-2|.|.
TGTGCCAGCAGTTTCCTACCAAAGGCTAACTATGGCTACACCTTC
CASSFLPKANYGYTF
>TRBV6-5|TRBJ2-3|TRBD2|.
TGTGCCAGCAGCCGTAGCGGGAGGGGCACAGATACGCAGTATTTT
CASSRSGRGTDTQYF
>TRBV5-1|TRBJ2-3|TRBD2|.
TGCGCCAGCAGCTACGGACTAGCGGGAAGCACAGATACGCAGTATTTT
CASSYGLAGSTDTQYF